What follows are 31 T cell receptor beta chains derived from one specimen sequenced in a study of STAT5B mutations in CD4+ large granular lymphocyte leukemia. The protocol was immunoSEQ multiplex PCR, while the TCRdb copy is restricted to in-frame clones and leaves out a portion. The sample carries more than 30,000 clones, about 81% recorded once. Specimen: CD4+ T cells from blood buffy coats. Receptors originate from a human donor in good health.

The chain is built from TRBV2 and TRBJ2-5; tentative D call: TRBD1 (5 bases). CDR1 and CDR2 (germline): SNHLY, FYNNEI. Trimming pared 5 bases from V and 0 bases from J, leaving 7 bases between. CDR3 length: 13 amino acids. The CDR3 DNA follows: TGTGCCAGCAGTAAGGGGAACCAAGAGACCCAGTACTTC. Amino acid sequence: CASSKGNQETQYF.

The chain combines TRBV4-1 with TRBJ2-5, with D tentatively TRBD1 (5 bases). Germline V gene lookup returns CDR1 MGHRA and CDR2 YSYEKL. Between the trimmed V and J ends, which lost 1 base and 5 bases, there was a span of 11 bases. CDR3 size: 14 residues. The CDR3 sequence: CASSQAGQEETQYF. The CDR3 region has the DNA TGCGCCAGCAGCCAAGCTGGACAAGAGGAGACCCAGTACTTC.

The DNA of the CDR3 is TGTGCCAGCAGTCAAATCAGGGGTCAAGGCGGGGAGCTGTTTTTT. Its translation: CASSQIRGQGGELFF. The rearrangement links TRBV28 to TRBJ2-2; D may be TRBD1 (6 bases). This CDR3 spans 15 amino acids. Germline V CDR1 and CDR2: MDHEN, SYDVKM. The V gene lost 5 bases and the J gene lost 7 bases, with 17 bases spanning the gap.

This clone was picked up a small number of times. The rearrangement joins TRBV14 to TRBJ2-3, with D unclear. The CDR3 loop spans 14 amino acids. From germline, CDR1 is SGHDN and CDR2 FVKESK. Trimming shortened V by 0 bases and J by 6 bases, and 10 bases separated the two germline ends. The CDR3 spells CASSQDLRRDTQYF. The CDR3 DNA reads as TGTGCCAGCAGCCAAGATCTACGTCGGGATACGCAGTATTTT.

This clone has only a few counts. The chain employs TRBV30 and TRBJ1-1; D unresolved. The V gene's germline CDR1 is GTSNPN and CDR2 SVGIG (reference sequence). Trimming cost V 4 bases and J 5 bases, with 20 bases left between them. The CDR3 is 15 amino acids. CDR3 residues: CAWKLGGRSNTEAFF. CDR3 coding DNA: TGTGCCTGGAAACTAGGAGGAAGGTCGAATACTGAAGCTTTCTTT.

V gene TRBV5-5 combines with J gene TRBJ1-5; no reliable D call. The CDR3 runs to 15 residues. V gave up 1 base and J gave up 5 bases, with 13 bases separating them. The germline CDR1 and CDR2 sequences are SGHKS and YYEKEE (reference sequence). The CDR3 nucleotides are TGTGCCAGCAGCTTGTACGGTTTGGATGATCAGCCCCAGCATTTT. Protein product: CASSLYGLDDQPQHF.

V usage is TRBV30 and J usage is TRBJ1-1; D unresolved. V was pared by 0 bases and J by 3 bases, with 8 bases between. The CDR3 is made up of 13 amino acids. Germline CDR1 and CDR2: GTSNPN and SVGIG (reference sequence). The CDR3 sequence: CAWSVGQYTEAFF. CDR3 DNA: TGTGCCTGGAGTGTAGGGCAGTACACTGAAGCTTTCTTT.

The chain combines TRBV19 with TRBJ2-5, with 9 bases lining up with TRBD2. Losses at the gene ends were 6 bases for V and 2 bases for J; bases not matched to a gene: 7. The CDR3 runs 15 residues. The germline CDR1 and CDR2 sequences are LNHDA and SQIVND (reference sequence). The CDR3 coding sequence is TGTGCCAGTAGGACGGGGCTAGCGGGACAAGAGACCCAGTACTTC. It is translated as CASRTGLAGQETQYF.

The CDR3 sequence is CAASTGTGDQPQHF. CDR3 bases: TGTGCCGCCTCCACCGGGACAGGGGATCAGCCCCAGCATTTT. The chain is built from TRBV10-3 and TRBJ1-5; 10 positions match TRBD1. The CDR3 is made up of 14 amino acids. Germline V CDR1 and CDR2: ENHRY, SYGVKD. With V trimmed by 11 bases and J by 5 bases, 9 bases remained unmatched.

The sample holds a few counts of this clone. The rearrangement links TRBV19 to TRBJ1-1; a possible D gene is TRBD1 (6 bases). The germline CDR1 and CDR2 sequences are LNHDA and SQIVND (reference sequence). CDR3 length equals 12 residues. Trimming removed 4 bases at V and 5 bases at J, with 8 bases between. The CDR3 loop is CASSKQGTEAFF. The CDR3 DNA reads as TGTGCCAGTAGTAAACAGGGTACTGAAGCTTTCTTT.

The V call is TRBV29-1, the J call TRBJ1-2, with a tentative D call TRBD1 (5 bases). V was shortened by 7 bases and J by 8 bases, with 17 bases between the two germline ends. CDR1 and CDR2 from the germline V gene are SQVTM and ANQGSEA. The CDR3 covers 12 residues. In nucleotides, the CDR3 is TGCAGCGCCGGAGTGGGGCCTCACGGCTACACCTTC. It codes for CSAGVGPHGYTF.

V gene TRBV5-6 combines with J gene TRBJ2-1; no clear D. V lost 0 bases and J lost 8, with 9 bases in between. CDR3 length equals 13 residues. CDR1 and CDR2 (germline): SGHDT, YYEEEE. The CDR3 nucleotides read TGTGCCAGCAGCTTGGCCTTTACACATGAGCAGTTCTTC. As protein: CASSLAFTHEQFF. Full variable domain (rest looked up from reference TRBV5-6 and TRBJ2-1): DAGVTQSPTHLIKTRGQQVTLRCSPKSGHDTVSWYQQALGQGPQFIFQYYEEEERQRGNFPDRFSGHQFPNYSSELNVNALLLGDSALYLCASSLAFTHEQFFGPGTRLTVL.

This chain connects TRBV28 to TRBJ1-3; 7 bases fit TRBD1. This CDR3 is 14 amino acids long. Trimming cost V 6 bases and J 2 bases; bases outside gene matches: 4. Germline assignment: CDR1 MDHEN and CDR2 SYDVKM. CDR3 residues: CASSTTGTGNTIYF. The CDR3, as DNA: TGTGCCAGCAGCACGACAGGGACTGGAAACACCATATATTTT.

The chain recombines TRBV4-2 with TRBJ2-1, with 9 bases fitting TRBD2. Germline assignment: CDR1 LGHNA and CDR2 YNFKEQ. With V trimmed by 7 bases and J by 6 bases, 4 bases remained unmatched. The CDR3 has 13 residues. The CDR3 DNA follows: TGTGCCAGCAAATTAGCGGGGGCCAATGAGCAGTTCTTC. This encodes CASKLAGANEQFF.

This sequence joins TRBV19 and TRBJ2-7; D call uncertain. The CDR3 loop spans 14 amino acids. Trimming stripped 4 bases from V and 0 bases from J, with 10 bases between. Germline assignment: CDR1 LNHDA and CDR2 SQIVND (reference sequence). CDR3 loop: CASSSASPSYEQYF. For the CDR3, the DNA is TGTGCCAGTAGTAGTGCAAGCCCCTCCTACGAGCAGTACTTC. The variable domain in full, completed from reference TRBV19 and TRBJ2-7, reads DGGITQSPKYLFRKEGQNVTLSCEQNLNHDAMYWYRQDPGQGLRLIYYSQIVNDFQKGDIAEGYSVSREKKESFPLTVTSAQKNPTAFYLCASSSASPSYEQYFGPGTRLTVT.

This clone came up once. The chain links TRBV19 to TRBJ1-2; a possible D gene is TRBD1 (5 bases). The CDR3 extends over 13 amino acids. V was trimmed by 5 bases and J by 5 bases, leaving 12 bases between them. CDR1 and CDR2 from the germline V gene are LNHDA and SQIVND (reference sequence). The CDR3 loop reads CASSDRTGYGYTF. CDR3 coding DNA: TGTGCCAGTAGTGACCGAACAGGTTATGGCTACACCTTC. Full variable domain (rest looked up from reference TRBV19 and TRBJ1-2): DGGITQSPKYLFRKEGQNVTLSCEQNLNHDAMYWYRQDPGQGLRLIYYSQIVNDFQKGDIAEGYSVSREKKESFPLTVTSAQKNPTAFYLCASSDRTGYGYTFGSGTRLTVV.

V gene TRBV5-1 combines with J gene TRBJ2-3; possible D gene TRBD1, 5 bases. This CDR3 region has 14 residues. The germline V gene encodes CDR1 SGHRS and CDR2 YFSETQ. The germline V and J ends were trimmed by 1 base and 4 bases, with 10 bases remaining between them. CDR3 region: CASSLSRVPDTQYF. CDR3 coding DNA: TGCGCCAGCAGCTTGAGCAGGGTCCCAGATACGCAGTATTTT.

This clone was observed a single time. This sample includes further DNA sequences coding for the same CDR3. The rearrangement joins TRBV28 to TRBJ1-2; TRBD1 matches at 7 bases. V gave up 5 bases and J gave up 4 bases; unmatched junction bases: 10. The CDR3 runs 15 residues. Germline V gene lookup returns CDR1 MDHEN and CDR2 SYDVKM. The CDR3 loop is CASSPSSGTVYGYTF. The CDR3 DNA sequence: TGTGCCAGCAGTCCTTCTTCTGGGACAGTCTATGGCTACACCTTC.

The V gene is TRBV5-1, the J gene TRBJ1-1; D is unclear. CDR1 is SGHRS and CDR2 is YFSETQ in the germline V gene. V lost 4 bases, J lost 2 bases, and 15 bases lay in between. There are 15 residues in the CDR3. The CDR3, as DNA: TGCGCCAGCAGCCTGGGTGCTACGGTAAACACTGAAGCTTTCTTT. Residues: CASSLGATVNTEAFF.

This chain joins TRBV2 and TRBJ2-7, with 9 bases lining up with TRBD1. CDR1 is SNHLY and CDR2 is FYNNEI in the germline V gene. Losses at the gene ends were 3 bases for V and 7 bases for J; bases not matched to a gene: 7. The CDR3 loop spans 14 amino acids. This CDR3 reads CASSDRDRVWEQYF. As DNA, the CDR3 is TGTGCCAGCAGTGACCGGGACAGGGTCTGGGAGCAGTACTTC.

This chain uses TRBV11-1 with TRBJ2-6, with no clear D. CDR1 and CDR2 (germline): SGHAT, FQDESV (reference sequence). The germline V and J ends were trimmed by 6 bases and 0 bases, with 6 bases remaining between them. This CDR3 has 14 residues. The CDR3 DNA reads TGTGCCAGCAGTCGACCCTCTGGGGCCAACGTCCTGACTTTC. It is translated as CASSRPSGANVLTF.

In its sample, this clone was seen once. CDR3 bases: TGTGCCAGCAGCTTAGACAGAACTGGGGCCAACGTCCTGACTTTC. Translated, it gives CASSLDRTGANVLTF. The V call is TRBV7-2, the J call TRBJ2-6; D is ambiguous. This CDR3 has 15 amino acids. CDR1 is SGHTA, CDR2 FQGNSA, per germline. V was cut by 1 base and J by 2 bases, with 6 bases left in between.

The chain links TRBV7-2 to TRBJ2-5, with 12 bases that match TRBD2. Germline loops: CDR1 SGHTA, CDR2 FQGNSA. CDR3 length: 16 residues. The ends lost 4 bases at V and 5 bases at J; junction bases unmatched: 8. CDR3 sequence (DNA): TGTGCCAGCAGCTCGACTAGCGGGGGCCCCCGGGAGACCCAGTACTTC. It encodes CASSSTSGGPRETQYF.

The gene calls are TRBV7-9 and TRBJ2-3; D remains ambiguous. Trimming removed 5 bases from V and 2 bases from J, with 11 bases in between. The germline gives CDR1 SEHNR, CDR2 FQNEAQ (reference sequence). CDR3 length: 14 amino acids. The CDR3 is CASSPNLDTDTQYF. The CDR3 DNA follows: TGTGCCAGCAGCCCCAACCTTGACACAGATACGCAGTATTTT.

As for this clone: Within the sample, other DNA sequences also encode this same CDR3. V gene TRBV30 combines with J gene TRBJ1-1; no firm D call. CDR1 is GTSNPN, CDR2 SVGIG, per germline (reference sequence). This CDR3 spans 14 amino acids. V gave up 7 bases and J gave up 1 base, with 16 bases separating them. The CDR3 reads CAFNLGPQNTEAFF. The CDR3 DNA follows: TGTGCCTTCAACCTAGGGCCTCAGAACACTGAAGCTTTCTTT.

The chain combines TRBV6-5 with TRBJ2-7; D might be TRBD2 (7 bases). CDR3 length: 14 residues. CDR1 and CDR2 (germline): MNHEY, SVGAGI. V was clipped by 2 bases and J by 4 bases, with 12 bases between them. In DNA form, the CDR3 reads TGTGCCAGCAGTTACGGGGGGGCCGAATACGAGCAGTACTTC. Amino acid sequence: CASSYGGAEYEQYF.

The V call is TRBV6-5, the J call TRBJ2-3; 8 bases match TRBD2. The V segment lost 3 bases and the J segment 0 bases; nucleotides outside the gene matches: 5. This CDR3 spans 16 amino acids. Looked up from germline, CDR1 is MNHEY and CDR2 is SVGAGI. CDR3 sequence (DNA): TGTGCCAGCAGTTATACGAGCGGGGGAAGCACAGATACGCAGTATTTT. It codes for CASSYTSGGSTDTQYF.

In nucleotides, the CDR3 is TGCGCCAGCCAATCCTCCGGGACAGGGCTTACCGGGGAGCTGTTTTTT. Translated: CASQSSGTGLTGELFF. The chain employs TRBV5-1 and TRBJ2-2; 9 bases match TRBD1. Trimming at V came to 7 bases and at J to 5 bases, leaving 12 bases not matched to a gene. CDR1 is SGHRS and CDR2 is YFSETQ in the germline V gene. The CDR3 is made up of 16 amino acids.

The rearrangement links TRBV7-8 to TRBJ2-3; 10 bases are a match to TRBD1. The trim removed 6 bases at V and 5 bases at J, leaving 11 bases unmatched. Germline V lookup: CDR1 SGHVS, CDR2 FQNEAQ. The CDR3 spans 16 residues. The CDR3, as DNA: TGTGCCAGCAGACCCCCCGGGACAGGGGTGGTAGATACGCAGTATTTT. Translation gives CASRPPGTGVVDTQYF. Supplemented by reference TRBV7-8 and TRBJ2-3, the full variable domain reads GAGVSQSPRYKVAKRGQDVALRCDPISGHVSLFWYQQALGQGPEFLTYFQNEAQLDKSGLPSDRFFAERPEGSVSTLKIQRTQQEDSAVYLCASRPPGTGVVDTQYFGPGTRLTVL.

The chain has TRBV15 and TRBJ2-1; D not resolved. CDR1 is LNHNV and CDR2 is YYDKDF in the germline V gene (reference sequence). Trimming shortened V by 0 bases and J by 9 bases, and 9 bases separated the two germline ends. The CDR3 consists of 13 residues. CDR3 bases: TGTGCCACCAGCAGAGATCAGAAGGGTGAGCAGTTCTTC. Protein: CATSRDQKGEQFF.

The rearrangement joins TRBV5-1 to TRBJ1-2; D is perhaps TRBD1 (6 bases). With 3 bases removed from V and 6 bases from J, the gap between germline ends came to 21 bases. This CDR3 is built from 16 residues. From germline, CDR1 is SGHRS and CDR2 YFSETQ. CDR3 amino acids: CASSWWTDSLPDGYTF. In DNA, the CDR3 is TGCGCCAGCAGCTGGTGGACAGACTCACTACCTGATGGCTACACCTTC.